These 23 T cell receptor beta chains originate from one sample sequenced in a study of vaccination effects on CD4 cells after COVID-19 (dated by TCRdb to 2021 to 2024). To identify antigen-specific CD4+ T cell clonotypes by their expansion, the ViraFEST assay first stimulated PBMC with viral peptide pools and then applied TCR sequencing. After less than 13 days of culture, CD4+ T cells were isolated with the EasySep CD4+ T cell isolation kit. PCR-confirmed SARS-CoV-2 infection had occurred in convalescent patients between March and December 2020, before the Alpha, Beta and Delta variants emerged in the United States. Their antigen targets remain unknown. Library method: the immunoSEQ multiplex PCR assay. TCRdb obtained this table from immuneACCESS and retained in-frame rearrangements with V and J assigned. These tables miss some clones; where compared with another copy, unresolved V genes account for less than half of the shortfall, and the remainder is unexplained. The sample table holds 20,000 to 25,000 clones, of which around 80% were seen once. The ten largest account for around 38% of the sample.

This specimen consisted of CD4+ T cells from PBMCs cultured with a peptide pool, obtained before COVID-19 vaccination. The receptor source for this set is a human donor who had a prior SARS-CoV-2 infection.

The V and J genes are TRBV7-2 and TRBJ2-1, with 11 bases identical to TRBD2. Unmatched junction bases numbered 3, after V lost 1 base and J lost 7 bases. The CDR3 runs 15 residues. Germline loops: CDR1 SGHTA, CDR2 FQGNSA. The CDR3 region has the DNA TGTGCCAGCAGCTTAGGACTAGCGGGGAATAATGAGCAGTTCTTC. Its translation: CASSLGLAGNNEQFF.

The chain recombines TRBV19 with TRBJ2-3, with 7 positions matching TRBD1. From germline, CDR1 is LNHDA and CDR2 SQIVND (reference sequence). J lost 2 bases, V lost 3 bases, and 5 bases had no gene match. The CDR3 is 15 amino acids. Here the CDR3 reads CASSIRQGHTDTQYF. The CDR3, as DNA: TGTGCCAGTAGTATCCGACAGGGACACACAGATACGCAGTATTTT.

The chain couples TRBV11-3 to TRBJ1-4; D might be TRBD1 (5 bases). V gave up 1 base and J gave up 2 bases, with 11 bases separating them. Germline assignment: CDR1 SGHNT and CDR2 YENEEA. The length of the CDR3 is 16 residues. CDR3 loop: CASSLGGRVTNEKLFF. The CDR3, as DNA: TGTGCCAGCAGCTTAGGAGGCAGGGTGACTAATGAAAAACTGTTTTTT.

V and J are TRBV7-2 and TRBJ2-7, with D unresolved. The CDR3 loop spans 15 amino acids. The V end lost 3 bases, the J end lost 0 bases, and 12 bases lay between the germline ends. Germline V gene lookup returns CDR1 SGHTA and CDR2 FQGNSA. CDR3 sequence reads: CASSFGRLSSYEQYF. The CDR3 nucleotides are TGTGCCAGCAGCTTCGGACGGTTAAGCTCCTACGAGCAGTACTTC.

This rearrangement joins TRBV28 to TRBJ1-2; D remains ambiguous. CDR3 length equals 12 residues. Trimming cost V 2 bases and J 1 base, with 2 bases left between them. Germline-derived CDR1 and CDR2 are MDHEN and SYDVKM. CDR3 sequence: CASSLDNYGYTF. The CDR3 region has the DNA TGTGCCAGCAGTTTAGATAACTATGGCTACACCTTC.

CDR3 loop: CSVAGSTGRPPGEQFF. The DNA for the CDR3 is TGCAGCGTTGCGGGGTCCACGGGACGACCGCCAGGTGAGCAGTTCTTC. J is TRBJ2-1 and V is TRBV29-1, with D perhaps matching TRBD1 or TRBD2 (5 bases each). The CDR3 loop spans 16 amino acids. V was clipped by 4 bases and J by 9 bases, with 25 bases between them. Germline V lookup: CDR1 SQVTM, CDR2 ANQGSEA.

The rearrangement joins TRBV19 to TRBJ2-1, with 9 bases matching TRBD1. V was pared by 4 bases and J by 9 bases, with 10 bases of the junction left unmatched. CDR1 LNHDA and CDR2 SQIVND come from the germline V gene (reference sequence). This CDR3 region has 15 residues. DNA of the CDR3: TGTGCCAGTAGTAGCTGGACAGGGGTTTGGGGTGAGCAGTTCTTC. As protein: CASSSWTGVWGEQFF.

The gene calls are TRBV20-1 and TRBJ2-5, with D possibly being TRBD1 or TRBD2 (6 bases each). This CDR3 comprises 15 residues. CDR1 and CDR2 (germline): DFQATT, SNEGSKA (reference sequence). V was cut by 3 bases and J by 4 bases, with 18 bases left in between. CDR3: CSASDPGPGAETQYF. The CDR3 nucleotides are TGCAGTGCTAGTGACCCGGGACCGGGGGCAGAGACCCAGTACTTC.

The chain joins TRBV5-6 to TRBJ2-5; TRBD1 matches at 11 bases. This CDR3 has 14 amino acids. With 3 bases clipped from V and 5 bases from J, the junction kept 3 bases outside the gene matches. Germline V lookup: CDR1 SGHDT, CDR2 YYEEEE. The CDR3 DNA is TGTGCCAGCAGCTCCGGACAGGGGGCTGAGACCCAGTACTTC. Translation: CASSSGQGAETQYF.

CDR3 sequence reads: CASSMDSSERMDTQYF. CDR3 in DNA: TGTGCCAGCAGCATGGACAGCTCGGAGAGGATGGATACGCAGTATTTT. The chain uses TRBV27 and TRBJ2-3, with TRBD1 as a possible D gene (6 bases). The CDR3 runs to 16 residues. The V and J ends lost 6 bases and 6 bases respectively, with 22 bases between them. Looked up from germline, CDR1 is MNHEY and CDR2 is SMNVEV (reference sequence).

The chain links TRBV4-2 to TRBJ2-5; TRBD2 matches 10 bases. From germline, CDR1 is LGHNA and CDR2 YNFKEQ. V gave up 4 bases and J gave up 5 bases; unmatched junction bases: 10. The CDR3 sequence is 16 residues long. The DNA for the CDR3 is TGTGCCAGCAGCCTTGGTGTAGCGGGGGGTGGGGAGACCCAGTACTTC. Translation: CASSLGVAGGGETQYF.

This clone has more than one count but fewer than ten. The chain has TRBV10-2 and TRBJ2-2; D may correspond to TRBD1 or TRBD2 (5 bases each). This CDR3 is 16 amino acids long. The germline V and J ends were trimmed by 8 bases and 3 bases, with 19 bases remaining between them. Germline CDR1 and CDR2: WSHSY and SAAADI. The DNA of the CDR3 is TGCGCCAGCTCGTGGGGGAGAGGGTTAGACACCGGGGAGCTGTTTTTT. Translated, it gives CASSWGRGLDTGELFF.

This sequence joins TRBV5-1 and TRBJ1-6; maybe TRBD1 (5 bases). CDR1 is SGHRS, CDR2 YFSETQ, per germline. With 0 bases removed from V and 8 bases from J, the gap between germline ends came to 21 bases. CDR3 length: 18 amino acids. CDR3 nucleotide sequence: TGCGCCAGCAGCTTGGGACAGCTGATCTCCATATTTGATTCACCCCTCCACTTT. The encoded protein is CASSLGQLISIFDSPLHF.

This clone was detected once. J is TRBJ2-7 and V is TRBV4-1, with D perhaps TRBD2 (6 bases). The CDR3 totals 15 residues. V was shortened by 5 bases and J by 7 bases, with 21 bases between the two germline ends. CDR1 is MGHRA and CDR2 is YSYEKL in the germline V gene. The chain's CDR3 is CASSSEGWEVGEQYF. DNA of the CDR3: TGCGCCAGCAGCTCTGAAGGGTGGGAGGTCGGGGAGCAGTACTTC.

V is TRBV7-2 and J is TRBJ1-2; D uncertain. Germline CDR1 reads SGHTA; CDR2 reads FQGNSA. Between the trimmed V and J ends, which lost 1 base and 5 bases, there was a span of 14 bases. The CDR3 length is 15 residues. The CDR3 DNA reads as TGTGCCAGCAGCTTAGGACCTCTTGGGGAGTATGGCTACACCTTC. It is translated as CASSLGPLGEYGYTF.

This clone showed up just a few times. The chain recombines TRBV7-8 with TRBJ2-1; TRBD2 matches 9 bases. The length of the CDR3 is 15 residues. The trim removed 1 base at V and 12 bases at J, leaving 10 bases unmatched. Germline V lookup: CDR1 SGHVS, CDR2 FQNEAQ. CDR3 protein: CASSLDGGRALRQFF. The DNA of the CDR3 is TGTGCCAGCAGCTTAGACGGCGGGAGGGCCTTGAGGCAGTTCTTC.

The chain uses TRBV5-4 and TRBJ1-1; tentative D call: TRBD1 (5 bases). Germline values: CDR1 SGHNT, CDR2 YYREEE (reference sequence). V was trimmed by 4 bases and J by 2 bases, leaving 15 bases between them. There are 15 residues in the CDR3. The CDR3 region has the DNA TGTGCCAGCAGCATAGACAGAACAAGTAACACTGAAGCTTTCTTT. Translated, it gives CASSIDRTSNTEAFF.

This sequence joins TRBV7-9 and TRBJ1-4; 8 positions agree with TRBD1. The germline V gene encodes CDR1 SEHNR and CDR2 FQNEAQ (reference sequence). V was pared by 5 bases and J by 13 bases, with 12 bases of the junction left unmatched. This CDR3 comprises 14 residues. The CDR3 nucleotides are TGTGCCAGCAGCATAGACAGGGGAGGGGGAATACTGTTTTTT. This encodes CASSIDRGGGILFF.

This sequence joins TRBV4-2 and TRBJ2-1, with unresolved D. CDR1 is LGHNA and CDR2 is YNFKEQ in the germline V gene. The length of the CDR3 is 15 residues. The V end lost 3 bases, the J end lost 2 bases, and 11 bases lay between the germline ends. The CDR3 sequence is CASSQDIQAYNEQFF. The CDR3 nucleotides read TGTGCCAGCAGCCAGGATATTCAGGCCTACAATGAGCAGTTCTTC.

In this sample, this clone turned up once. This chain uses TRBV27 with TRBJ2-7, with D perhaps assigned TRBD1 or TRBD2 (5 bases each). The CDR3 loop spans 15 amino acids. Germline V gives CDR1 MNHEY, CDR2 SMNVEV (reference sequence). The V end was cut by 5 bases, the J end by 2 bases, with 16 bases between. The CDR3 DNA follows: TGTGCCAGCAGTCATAACGGCCGGGGCGCCTACGAGCAGTACTTC. Its translation is CASSHNGRGAYEQYF.

The gene calls are TRBV7-9 and TRBJ2-3; D possibly corresponds to TRBD1 (6 bases). This CDR3 has 13 amino acids. CDR1 SEHNR and CDR2 FQNEAQ come from the germline V gene (reference sequence). The V and J ends lost 5 bases and 5 bases respectively, with 11 bases between them. Here the CDR3 reads CASSPGVVDTQYF. CDR3 bases: TGTGCCAGCAGCCCAGGGGTTGTAGATACGCAGTATTTT. Full variable domain (outside the CDR3, taken from reference TRBV7-9 and TRBJ2-3): DTGVSQNPRHKITKRGQNVTFRCDPISEHNRLYWYRQTLGQGPEFLTYFQNEAQLEKSRLLSDRFSAERPKGSFSTLEIQRTEQGDSAMYLCASSPGVVDTQYFGPGTRLTVL.

J is TRBJ2-3 and V is TRBV7-6; TRBD2 matches 8 bases. With 7 bases clipped from V and 5 bases from J, the junction kept 11 bases outside the gene matches. The CDR3 contains 15 residues. Germline V gene lookup returns CDR1 SGHVS and CDR2 FNYEAQ. CDR3 sequence: CASTTYGGAGDTQYF. The CDR3 DNA is TGTGCCAGCACCACTTACGGGGGGGCAGGAGATACGCAGTATTTT.

The chain has TRBV11-2 and TRBJ1-5, with D unclear. The CDR3 covers 14 residues. The V gene's germline CDR1 is SGHAT and CDR2 FQNNGV. The V end lost 0 bases, the J end lost 5 bases, and 8 bases lay between the germline ends. The CDR3 sequence: CASSLEAADQPQHF. The DNA for the CDR3 is TGTGCCAGCAGCTTAGAGGCAGCTGATCAGCCCCAGCATTTT.